This T cell receptor beta chain was retrieved from a study of TET2 disruption in CD19-targeted CAR T cells (dated by TCRdb to about 2018). For the study in its entirety: No additional inclusion criteria were applied, and the number of samples was determined by the original clinical trial design and by sample availability.

The immunoSEQ assay was used to perform TCR beta chain deep sequencing. The published analysis was carried out like this. Only productive TCR beta rearrangements were used to calculate clonotype frequencies. Drawn from immuneACCESS, this table holds only the in-frame rearrangements with V and J called that TCRdb kept. Clones are partly lost; checked studies trace under half to an unresolved V gene and leave the rest unexplained. Clone size and V and J calls were adopted from that table, with D and trimming inferred from the DNA. This sample's table carries about 30,000 clones. About 2% of the sample comes from the top ten. The germline V gene encodes CDR1 LGHNA and CDR2 YNFKEQ. The CDR3 numbers 14 residues from cysteine through phenylalanine. Shown are 33 bases from within the CDR3, in frame from base 1. Study-wide conclusions, independent of this receptor: Conclusions about the CAR T cells of the patient were based on extensive analysis of a single subject.

Notes on this clone: No antigen is known for it. One end of the junction varies from germline; a read error may be responsible. With the read ending 3 residues before the CDR3 end, the germline J gene is used to fill in that end. Other DNA sequences in this sample translate to the same CDR3.

Read against the paper, the sample's treatment or condition label means: autologous CTL019 cells: CD19 CAR with 4-1BB and CD3 zeta domains. TCR zeta and 4-1BB costimulatory signaling domains were built into the CD19 CAR. T cells for CTL019 manufacturing were collected from peripheral blood by means of leukapheresis. The DNeasy Blood and Tissue Kit was used to extract genomic DNA from pre-infusion T cells, peripheral blood, or sorted post-infusion T cells. This receptor was identified in a man in his 70s with chronic lymphocytic leukemia. The rearrangement joined TRBV4-2 to TRBJ1-2; 10 junctional bases match TRBD1. The sequencing here drew on CD8- CAR+ T cells sorted from cultured blood T cells, taken for CD19 CAR T cell therapy. Explained via the paper, the cell subset or site label denotes: CD8-negative CAR-positive T cells from the infusion product. Incomplete CDR3 DNA: TGTGCCAGCAGCCAGACAGGGGGCAGCTATGGT. It codes for CASSQTGGSYG. The full CDR3 protein reads CASSQTGGSYGYTF.